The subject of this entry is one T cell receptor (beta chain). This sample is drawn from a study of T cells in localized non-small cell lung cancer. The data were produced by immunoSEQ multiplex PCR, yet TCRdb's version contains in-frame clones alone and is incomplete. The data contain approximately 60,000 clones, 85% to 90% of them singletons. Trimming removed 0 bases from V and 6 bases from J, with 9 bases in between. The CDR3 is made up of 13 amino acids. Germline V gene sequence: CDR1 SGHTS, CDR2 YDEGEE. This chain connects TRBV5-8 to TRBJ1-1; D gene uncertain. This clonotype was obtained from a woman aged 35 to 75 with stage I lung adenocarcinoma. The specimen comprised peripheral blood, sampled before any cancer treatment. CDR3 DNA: TGTGCCAGCAGCTTGGCCGGGCAGGCTGAAGCTTTCTTT. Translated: CASSLAGQAEAFF. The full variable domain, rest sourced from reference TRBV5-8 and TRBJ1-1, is EAGVTQSPTHLIKTRGQQATLRCSPISGHTSVYWYQQALGLGLQFLLWYDEGEERNRGNFPPRFSGRQFPNYSSELNVNALELEDSALYLCASSLAGQAEAFFGQGTRLTVV.